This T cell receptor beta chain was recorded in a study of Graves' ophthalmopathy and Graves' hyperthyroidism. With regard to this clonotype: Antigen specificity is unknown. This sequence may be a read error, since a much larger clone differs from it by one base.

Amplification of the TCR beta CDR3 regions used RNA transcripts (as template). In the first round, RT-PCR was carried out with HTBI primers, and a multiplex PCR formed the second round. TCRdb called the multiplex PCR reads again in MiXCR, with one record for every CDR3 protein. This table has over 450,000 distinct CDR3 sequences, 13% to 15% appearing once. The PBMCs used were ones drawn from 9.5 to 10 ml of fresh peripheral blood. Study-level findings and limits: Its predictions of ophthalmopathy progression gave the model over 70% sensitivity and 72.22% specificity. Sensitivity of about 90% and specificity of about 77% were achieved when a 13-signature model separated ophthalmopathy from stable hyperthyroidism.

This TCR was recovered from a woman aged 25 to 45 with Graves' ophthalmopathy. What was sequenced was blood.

For the CDR3, the DNA is TGTGCCAACAGCTTAGATGTGGGAAACACCATATATTTT. It codes for CANSLDVGNTIYF. The chain is built from TRBV7-9 and TRBJ1-3; D not resolved. The CDR3 is 13 residues long. Germline CDR1 reads SEHNR; CDR2 reads FQNEAQ (reference sequence).